This TCR beta chain was identified during a study of T cells after yellow fever vaccination. The CDR3 sequence is 14 residues long. Trimming cost V 7 bases and J 5 bases, with 17 bases left between them. Each CDR3 protein is one row after TCRdb ran MiXCR on the 5' RACE reads. Among roughly 100,000 distinct CDR3 sequences, roughly 9% were seen once, and the ten largest hold roughly 17%. Study results and limitations: It was the secondary response that reached its peak faster, day 5 versus 15, but it was weaker.

The rearrangement uses TRBV12-3 or TRBV12-4 and TRBJ1-1; D gene uncertain. Here the sequenced sample was CD8+ T cells not binding an NS4B(214-222) dextramer, sorted from PBMCs, taken about 2 weeks after the first yellow fever vaccination. The receptor's source is a man between 18 and 29 years old who received the YFV17D yellow fever vaccine. The CDR3 loop is CASTTTNGGTEAFF. Here the CDR3 DNA reads TGTGCCAGCACCACAACCAACGGAGGGACTGAAGCTTTCTTT.